These T cell receptor beta chains were read from a single sample in a study of T cell repertoires in cytomegalovirus infection. MiXCR was run by TCRdb on the reads, yielding one entry per CDR3 protein. The repertoire consists of approximately 730,000 distinct CDR3 sequences, with about 33% occurring once and the leading ten covering 15% to 20%. The antigens these receptors bind are not known. The source was cultured PBMCs, collected from culture after CMV antigen stimulation. Receptors were obtained from a human donor in good health (CMV status not recorded). Some clones in this sample may be carry-over from other donors' samples. CDR3s include the opening cysteine and the closing phenylalanine or tryptophan. A D gene is named only where the DNA matches it firmly. Where a row states a size, it is once, few, many or the class of an expanded clone; other rows omit it.

cdr3_aa cdr3_nt j_call clone_size d_call v_call
CASSLGGAAQETQYF TGTGCCAGCAGCTTAGGGGGGGCCGCCCAAGAGACCCAGTACTTC TRBJ2-5 few NA TRBV7-9
CASSQLLAGEEETQYF TGCGCCAGCAGCCAACTACTAGCGGGAGAAGAGGAGACCCAGTACTTC TRBJ2-5 NA TRBD2 TRBV4-1
CSASPPGGAGELFF TGCAGTGCTTCCCCTCCCGGGGGGGCCGGGGAGCTGTTTTTT TRBJ2-2 NA TRBD2 TRBV20-1
CASSQDPGQNYGYTF TGCGCCAGCAGCCAAGACCCGGGACAAAACTATGGCTACACCTTC TRBJ1-2 few NA TRBV4-1
CASSFVIGRQETQYF TGTGCCAGCAGCTTCGTTATCGGGAGGCAAGAGACCCAGTACTTC TRBJ2-5 many TRBD2 TRBV7-2
CASSLAGVDTIYF TGTGCCAGCAGCTTAGCGGGGGTTGACACCATATATTTT TRBJ1-3 many NA TRBV7-2
CASSNLQDTQYF TGTGCCAGCAGCAACTTACAGGATACGCAGTATTTT TRBJ2-3 NA NA TRBV5-5
CASADWREETQYF TGTGCCAGCGCTGACTGGAGGGAAGAGACCCAGTACTTC TRBJ2-5 NA NA TRBV3-1
CASSEGRGNSYEQYF TGTGCCAGCAGTGAAGGAAGAGGCAATTCCTACGAGCAGTACTTC TRBJ2-7 NA NA TRBV6-2/TRBV6-3
CASSTGRDEQFF TGCGCCAGCAGCACGGGCAGGGATGAGCAGTTCTTC TRBJ2-1 NA NA TRBV5-1
CASSAGEYSSPLHF TGTGCCAGCAGTGCGGGGGAGTATAGTTCACCCCTCCACTTT TRBJ1-6 few NA TRBV2
CASRILAGVGSTGELFF TGTGCCAGCAGGATCCTAGCGGGGGTGGGGAGCACCGGGGAGCTGTTTTTT TRBJ2-2 NA TRBD2 TRBV12-3/TRBV12-4
CASSSGQGAEKLFF TGTGCCAGCAGTTCTGGACAGGGAGCGGAAAAACTGTTTTTT TRBJ1-4 few TRBD1 TRBV6-1
CASSFGAGATDTQYF TGTGCCAGCAGTTTTGGAGCGGGGGCCACAGATACGCAGTATTTT TRBJ2-3 few TRBD2 TRBV12-3/TRBV12-4
CASSQEGGSGAFF TGCGCCAGCAGCCAAGAAGGGGGGAGCGGAGCTTTCTTT TRBJ1-1 few NA TRBV4-3
CASSLRSGGTSFGAGELFF TGTGCCAGCAGTTTAAGGAGCGGGGGGACTTCGTTCGGGGCCGGGGAGCTGTTTTTT TRBJ2-2 NA TRBD2 TRBV6-2/TRBV6-3
CASSEGTGRGKLFF TGTGCCAGCAGCGAGGGGACAGGGCGAGGGAAACTGTTTTTT TRBJ1-4 NA TRBD1 TRBV5-6
CASRAPGTDIGGELFF TGTGCCAGCAGGGCCCCTGGGACGGATATCGGCGGGGAGCTGTTTTTT TRBJ2-2 few NA TRBV6-6
CSALSATNEKLFF TGCAGCGCACTCTCTGCAACTAATGAAAAACTGTTTTTT TRBJ1-4 NA NA TRBV20-1
CASSLSGFRDPDTQYF TGTGCCAGCAGTTTATCGGGTTTCAGGGATCCAGATACGCAGTATTTT TRBJ2-3 few NA TRBV27
CASSSPPGTGRTDTQYF TGTGCCAGCAGCAGCCCCCCGGGGACAGGACGCACAGATACGCAGTATTTT TRBJ2-3 NA TRBD1 TRBV7-2
CASSAQGVKAFF TGTGCCAGCAGCGCCCAGGGGGTAAAAGCTTTCTTT TRBJ1-1 few TRBD1 TRBV12-3/TRBV12-4
CASSYGLAGVSTDTQYF TGTGCCAGCAGCTACGGACTAGCGGGGGTTAGCACAGATACGCAGTATTTT TRBJ2-3 many TRBD2 TRBV7-6
CASSLAGVTEGVYEQYF TGTGCCAGCAGCTTAGCGGGGGTGACAGAAGGGGTCTACGAGCAGTACTTC TRBJ2-7 few NA TRBV7-6
CASSVTPAAEYNEQFF TGTGCCAGCAGTGTAACCCCCGCTGCTGAGTACAATGAGCAGTTCTTC TRBJ2-1 few NA TRBV6-1
CASSQQDKDTQYF TGTGCCAGCAGCCAACAAGACAAAGATACGCAGTATTTT TRBJ2-3 few NA TRBV7-2
CASSREGYSNQPQHF TGTGCCAGCAGCCGGGAGGGTTATAGCAATCAGCCCCAGCATTTT TRBJ1-5 many NA TRBV11-2